This section outlines one T cell receptor beta chain sequence together with its context. Repertoires were generated with immunoSEQ multiplex PCR, while TCRdb's copy carries only in-frame clones and drops some. Of about 56,000 clones listed, around 92% are singletons. These data come from a study of blood T cell repertoires in COVID-19. Germline V gene data show CDR1 as KGHSH and CDR2 as LQKENI. Trimming at V came to 4 bases and at J to 10 bases, leaving 11 bases not matched to a gene. The CDR3 is 14 residues long. The specimen was peripheral blood. The clonotype originates from a human donor in a cohort sampled during active COVID-19. The chain links TRBV18 to TRBJ2-7; 9 bases match TRBD2. Written as DNA, the CDR3 is TGTGCCAGCTCACAAGCGGGGGGACGTGGAGAACAGTACTTC. Its translation is CASSQAGGRGEQYF.